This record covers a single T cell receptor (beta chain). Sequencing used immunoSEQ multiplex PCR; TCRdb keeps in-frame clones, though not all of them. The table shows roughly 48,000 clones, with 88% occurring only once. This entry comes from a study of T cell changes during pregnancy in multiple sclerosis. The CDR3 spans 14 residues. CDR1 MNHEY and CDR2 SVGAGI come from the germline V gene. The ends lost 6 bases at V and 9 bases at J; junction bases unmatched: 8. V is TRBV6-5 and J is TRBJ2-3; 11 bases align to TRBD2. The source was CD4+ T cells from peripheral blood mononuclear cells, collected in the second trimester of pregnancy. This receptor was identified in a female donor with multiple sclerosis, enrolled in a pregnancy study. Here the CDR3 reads CASRTSGRTATQYF. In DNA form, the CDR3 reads TGTGCCAGCAGAACTAGCGGGAGAACGGCGACGCAGTATTTT.